Listed below are T cell receptor beta chains from one sample, sequenced in a study of OX40 agonist ivuxolimab in advanced cancers. Assay: immunoSEQ multiplex PCR; the TCRdb copy retains only in-frame clones and omits some. This sample yields over 65,000 clones, of which over 75% are seen a single time; roughly 5% belongs to the top ten. Sequenced material: CD4+ or CD8+ T cells sorted from blood, taken in a trial of the OX40 agonist ivuxolimab. These TCRs come from an adult with an advanced solid tumor such as melanoma, head and neck, liver or kidney cancer. The CDR3 runs from the conserved cysteine through the conserved F or W. Each record gives: V gene, CDR3 length, J gene, CDR3 protein.

>TRBV28|13|TRBJ2-2
CASSLINTGELFF
>TRBV5-5|13|TRBJ2-7
CASSRPPAYEQYF
>TRBV28|16|TRBJ2-6
CASSLRGSSGANVLTF
>TRBV28|12|TRBJ2-1
CASSSYKAEQFF
>TRBV5-1|13|TRBJ2-2
CASSQTGGGELFF
>TRBV7-9|16|TRBJ1-4
CASSLRSRGKGEKLFF
>TRBV4-2|15|TRBJ1-1
CASSPTPGPNTEAFF
>TRBV19|14|TRBJ1-4
CATNPGQGGEKLFF
>TRBV5-4|17|TRBJ2-7
CASSGRAGTSSSYEQYF
>TRBV27|14|TRBJ2-7
CASSPGTVGYEQYF
>TRBV5-1|15|TRBJ2-4
CASSTTGVAKNIQYF
>TRBV5-1|13|TRBJ1-2
CASSLGGNYGYTF
>TRBV19|16|TRBJ2-1
CASSADTVAGSGEQFF
>TRBV6-6|15|TRBJ2-1
CASRRSGGADPEQFF
>TRBV9|18|TRBJ2-2
CASSVDGSGRPGTGELFF
>TRBV5-6|13|NA
CASSLYFRNEQYF
>TRBV28|16|TRBJ2-1
CASSFTRDRGNNEQFF
>TRBV7-6|14|TRBJ2-1
CASSLGLAGPEQFF
>TRBV2|13|TRBJ2-5
CASSEPEQETQYF
>TRBV19|14|TRBJ2-1
CASNAGASYNEQFF
>TRBV28|17|TRBJ1-5
CASSLKVGGSRRQPQHF
>TRBV11-3|13|TRBJ2-1
CASSLNGDNEQFF
>TRBV5-8|14|TRBJ1-5
CASSLRGNVQPQHF
>TRBV2|15|TRBJ1-2
CASSELNRGGNGYTF
>TRBV6-5|15|TRBJ2-6
CASSPQVSGANVLTF
>TRBV4-1|13|TRBJ2-5
CASSQGIEETQYF
>TRBV7-9|16|TRBJ2-3
CASSFGTGPSTDTQYF
>TRBV2|14|TRBJ1-6
CASSNREGSSPLHF
>TRBV7-8|11|TRBJ1-6
CASSDNSPLHF
>TRBV19|13|TRBJ1-1
CASSSRGDTEAFF
>TRBV30|14|TRBJ1-3
CAWTIGYSGNTIYF
>TRBV28|12|TRBJ2-1
CASTSSGNEQFF
>TRBV27|17|TRBJ2-7
CASSLSVAGAKGYEQYF
>TRBV9|14|TRBJ2-2
CASSVVSDTGELFF
>TRBV7-2|16|TRBJ2-3
CASSIPVGTTPDTQYF
>TRBV5-1|14|TRBJ2-5
CASSLEGQLGTQYF
>TRBV19|11|TRBJ1-2
CASSIGYGYTF
>TRBV7-2|13|TRBJ1-1
CASSSSLTAEAFF
>TRBV4-2|13|TRBJ2-5
CASSWNMGETQYF
>TRBV7-7|16|TRBJ2-1
CASSLARDASYNEQFF
>TRBV28|11|TRBJ2-7
CASSPGHEQYF